This TCR beta chain comes out of a study of T cells in Graves' hyperthyroidism and ophthalmopathy. Study-level points and caveats: Appearing also in blood were most of the thyroid clonotypes expanded above 0.001.

Amplification of TCR beta CDR3 regions was performed using RNA transcripts as template. TCR CDR3 regions were first amplified by RT-PCR with HTBI primers. MiXCR, run by TCRdb on the multiplex PCR reads, gives a single entry per CDR3 protein. The data show under 450,000 distinct CDR3 sequences, 13% seen once. In this sample, this clonotype turned up many times. The target antigen is unknown. The hyperthyroidism patients had all been newly diagnosed, and their disease duration was under 2 months. Their ages ranged from 18 to 65 years. The PBMCs studied were ones that came from about 10 ml fresh peripheral blood. The CDR3 runs to 13 residues. Germline V lookup: CDR1 DFQATT, CDR2 SNEGSKA (reference sequence). The V end lost 3 bases, the J end lost 8 bases, and 11 bases lay between the germline ends.

This TCR was recovered from a man aged 25 to 40 with Graves' hyperthyroidism that later progressed to Graves' ophthalmopathy. The chain joins TRBV20-1 to TRBJ1-6; D may be TRBD1 (6 bases). The specimen was blood. CDR3 bases: TGCAGTGCTAGTAACAGGGAGCATTCACCCCTCCACTTT. It specifies CSASNREHSPLHF.